This T cell receptor beta chain was captured in a study of T cell repertoires in cytomegalovirus infection. About the study: An indication of both CMV infection and matching HLA type came from public TCR beta signatures.

Notes on the study in general: Across the ex vivo response, the dominant clonotypes were HLA-C-restricted CMV-specific TCR beta clonotypes. Cumulative frequency (of public TCR beta family members) identified carriers of CMV plus the relevant HLA.

MiXCR, applied by TCRdb to the reads, yields one record per CDR3 protein. The sample shows roughly 240,000 distinct CDR3 sequences, about 7% of them seen only once. Ten or more counts support this clonotype. Antigen specificity is unknown. The receptor's source is a human donor in good health (CMV status not recorded). Some clones in this sample may be carry-over from other donors' samples. The sample consisted of PBMCs.

The CDR3 DNA reads as TGTGCCAGCACGGACGGGAACACTGAAGCTTTCTTT. Encoded protein: CASTDGNTEAFF. The chain joins TRBV6-2 or TRBV6-3 to TRBJ1-1; no firm D call. With 7 bases removed from V and 1 base from J, the gap between germline ends came to 7 bases. CDR1 and CDR2 (germline): MNHEY, SVGEGT. The CDR3 has 12 residues.